This TCR beta chain was identified in a study of blood T cell repertoires in COVID-19. Overall study: Collection of acute and convalescent COVID-19 samples took place in the United States, Italy and Spain. PBMCs, B-cell-depleted T cells, or T cells were the source of the cDNA or gDNA that made up the material.

Under the authors' procedure: Reference gene primer amplification gave nucleated cell count estimates. Only in-frame clones appear in the TCRdb table, and some are missing; sequencing was by immunoSEQ multiplex PCR. The D gene and trimming were derived from the DNA, and the V and J assignments and clone size from that table. The table lists around 99,000 clones, 90% of them singletons. This receptor was identified in a man in his fifties with acute or convalescent COVID-19. Input material: peripheral blood.

The DNA of the CDR3 is TGTGCCAGCAGCTTAGACAGGGCTGTCTACGAGCAGTACTTC. It yields the protein CASSLDRAVYEQYF. The chain has TRBV7-9 and TRBJ2-7, with a tentative D call TRBD1 (6 bases). Germline lookup yields CDR1 SEHNR and CDR2 FQNEAQ (reference sequence). The CDR3 contains 14 residues. V lost 1 base and J lost 3, with 10 bases in between.